A single sample gave rise to the 28 T cell receptor beta chains below, sequenced in a study of blood T cells in healthy people across ages. A sample-barcoded 5' primer and a J-beta primer mix were used in a second PCR of roughly 7 to 11 cycles. Each CDR3 protein is one row after TCRdb ran MiXCR on the 5' RACE reads. The sample lists over 600,000 distinct CDR3 sequences, around 21% occurring once. Sequencing used blood. Receptor source: a man in his 70s in good health.

This chain connects TRBV24-1 to TRBJ2-1; 7 nucleotides agree with TRBD2. CDR1 is KGHDR, CDR2 SFDVKD, per germline. The CDR3 is 16 residues long. The V and J ends lost 2 bases and 9 bases, in that order; junction bases with no gene match: 12. CDR3 sequence: CATSDSRAGVNSEQFF. The CDR3 nucleotides are TGTGCCACCAGTGATTCGAGGGCGGGGGTAAACTCTGAGCAGTTCTTC.

This clonotype was picked up a small number of times. The junction shows a germline mismatch at one end, possibly a read error. The chain combines TRBV11-3 with TRBJ2-5; D ambiguous. The CDR3 is made up of 15 amino acids. In germline, CDR1 is SGHNT, CDR2 YENEEA. The CDR3 bases are TGTGCCAGCAGCTTGGGCACCACCGTCCAAGAGACCCAGTGCTTC. Translated: CASSLGTTVQETQCF.

The table lists this clonotype with a few counts. The chain recombines TRBV4-1 with TRBJ2-1; the match to TRBD2 covers 9 bases. This CDR3 has 15 residues. Trimming removed 1 base from V and 3 bases from J; junction bases left unmatched: 1. CDR1 is MGHRA and CDR2 is YSYEKL in the germline V gene. CDR3 sequence: CASSQGLADYNEQFF. The CDR3 nucleotides are TGCGCCAGCAGCCAAGGACTAGCGGACTACAATGAGCAGTTCTTC.

This clonotype has just a few counts. A read error may account for a junction end that differs from germline. The chain links TRBV6-2 or TRBV6-3 to TRBJ2-3, with TRBD2 identical over 8 bases. The germline V gene encodes CDR1 MNHEY and CDR2 SVGEGT. CDR3 length: 13 residues. The CDR3 region has the DNA TGTGCCTGCAGGTATAGCGGGGAGGTTACGCAGTATTTT. As protein: CACRYSGEVTQYF.

The CDR3 coding sequence is TGTGCCAGCAGCCCGGGGGGGACGAACACCGGGGAGCTGTTTTTT. As protein: CASSPGGTNTGELFF. The chain carries TRBV28 and TRBJ2-2, with 8 bases fitting TRBD2. Germline CDR1 is MDHEN and CDR2 is SYDVKM. Losses at the gene ends were 6 bases for V and 0 bases for J; bases not matched to a gene: 3. The CDR3 is 15 residues long.

In nucleotides, the CDR3 is TGTGCCAGCAGCTTCGAATGGCTAGAGACCCAGTACTTC. Translation: CASSFEWLETQYF. This chain connects TRBV7-9 to TRBJ2-5; no reliable D call. The germline V gene encodes CDR1 SEHNR and CDR2 FQNEAQ (reference sequence). With 3 bases removed from V and 4 bases from J, the gap between germline ends came to 9 bases. The CDR3 extends over 13 amino acids. Full variable domain (rest looked up from reference TRBV7-9 and TRBJ2-5): DTGVSQNPRHKITKRGQNVTFRCDPISEHNRLYWYRQTLGQGPEFLTYFQNEAQLEKSRLLSDRFSAERPKGSFSTLEIQRTEQGDSAMYLCASSFEWLETQYFGPGTRLLVL.

The chain uses TRBV20-1 and TRBJ1-4; D is perhaps TRBD1 (6 bases). Trimming took off 0 bases at V and 0 bases at J, with 8 bases between the two ends. The CDR3 sequence is 15 residues long. Looked up from germline, CDR1 is DFQATT and CDR2 is SNEGSKA (reference sequence). CDR3: CSAREQGTTNEKLFF. The CDR3 region has the DNA TGCAGTGCTAGAGAACAGGGAACAACTAATGAAAAACTGTTTTTT.

There are a few counts of this clonotype. V gene TRBV6-5 combines with J gene TRBJ2-7; possibly TRBD2 for D (7 bases). Germline CDR1 reads MNHEY; CDR2 reads SVGAGI. The CDR3 loop spans 15 amino acids. Trimming removed 0 bases at V and 2 bases at J, with 11 bases between. The CDR3 reads CASSYSGEGAYEQYF. The CDR3 nucleotides are TGTGCCAGCAGTTACTCGGGGGAGGGGGCCTACGAGCAGTACTTC.

This clonotype occurred a few times. The genes are TRBV25-1 and TRBJ2-1; no clear D gene. The germline gives CDR1 MGHDK, CDR2 SYGVNS. The CDR3 is 12 residues long. The ends were cut back, 4 bases at V and 6 bases at J, with 7 bases in the middle. The CDR3 here is CASSGVGNEQFF. In DNA, the CDR3 is TGTGCCAGCAGTGGGGTTGGCAATGAGCAGTTCTTC. Full variable domain (outside the CDR3, taken from reference TRBV25-1 and TRBJ2-1): EADIYQTPRYLVIGTGKKITLECSQTMGHDKMYWYQQDPGMELHLIHYSYGVNSTEKGDLSSESTVSRIRTEHFPLTLESARPSHTSQYLCASSGVGNEQFFGPGTRLTVL.

This clonotype was picked up many times. This chain links TRBV12-3 or TRBV12-4 with TRBJ2-7; D gene uncertain. The V end was cut by 6 bases, the J end by 2 bases, with 8 bases between. The CDR3 loop spans 12 amino acids. CDR3 coding DNA: TGTGCCAGCAGCTTCATGCCCTACGAGCAGTACTTC. It specifies CASSFMPYEQYF.

This clonotype was detected only a few times. The chain joins TRBV12-3 or TRBV12-4 to TRBJ1-2; D not certain. There are 14 residues in the CDR3. V lost 3 bases and J 4 bases, leaving 12 bases between the germline ends. The CDR3 DNA sequence: TGTGCCAGCAGTTTGAGTCCGGGAGGCTATGGCTACACCTTC. Its translation: CASSLSPGGYGYTF.

This clonotype was recorded a few times. The rearrangement uses TRBV5-1 and TRBJ1-4, with D unresolved. V lost 1 base and J 0 bases, leaving 4 bases between the germline ends. The CDR3 spans 14 residues. Germline lookup yields CDR1 SGHRS and CDR2 YFSETQ. CDR3 sequence reads: CASSLTSTNEKLFF. DNA of the CDR3: TGCGCCAGCAGCTTGACATCAACTAATGAAAAACTGTTTTTT.

The chain recombines TRBV5-6 with TRBJ2-7; D possibly corresponds to TRBD1 (6 bases). V was clipped by 1 base and J by 3 bases, with 11 bases between them. The CDR3 totals 14 residues. CDR1 and CDR2 from the germline V gene are SGHDT and YYEEEE. CDR3 coding DNA: TGTGCCAGCAGCTTGTCAGGGGTGATCTACGAGCAGTACTTC. As protein: CASSLSGVIYEQYF.

This clonotype was observed a handful of times. The rearrangement links TRBV10-2 to TRBJ2-5; 8 bases map to TRBD1. The germline V gene encodes CDR1 WSHSY and CDR2 SAAADI. There are 13 residues in the CDR3. Trimming at V came to 6 bases and at J to 4 bases, leaving 4 bases not matched to a gene. The CDR3 nucleotides read TGCGCCAGCAGAGCACAGGGGGGAGAGACCCAGTACTTC. Protein product: CASRAQGGETQYF.

This clonotype has a handful of counts. A much larger clone differs by one base, so this may be a read error. The V call is TRBV7-6, the J call TRBJ2-3, with 8 bases matching TRBD1. Germline CDR1 is SGHVS and CDR2 is FNYEAQ. The CDR3 is made up of 14 amino acids. The ends lost 7 bases at V and 4 bases at J; junction bases unmatched: 7. The CDR3 region has the DNA TGTGCCAGCACTCCAGGGGGCGCGGCAGATACGCAGTATTTT. It yields the protein CASTPGGAADTQYF.

The CDR3, as DNA: TGTGCCAGCTCACCACCAGCCCTTCAAGAGACCCAGTACTTC. It encodes CASSPPALQETQYF. The V gene is TRBV18, the J gene TRBJ2-5; D uncertain. Germline loops: CDR1 KGHSH, CDR2 LQKENI. V was trimmed by 0 bases and J by 2 bases, leaving 7 bases between them. CDR3 length: 14 residues. The variable domain in full, with the rest retrieved from reference TRBV18 and TRBJ2-5, is NAGVMQNPRHLVRRRGQEARLRCSPMKGHSHVYWYRQLPEEGLKFMVYLQKENIIDESGMPKERFSAEFPKEGPSILRIQQVVRGDSAAYFCASSPPALQETQYFGPGTRLLVL.

This clonotype was counted only a few times. This chain's CDR3 is CASRLQTLGTGANVLTF. CDR3 bases: TGTGCCAGCAGGCTCCAAACATTGGGGACTGGGGCCAACGTCCTGACTTTC. V gene TRBV6-1 combines with J gene TRBJ2-6, with no clear D. The V gene lost 6 bases and the J gene lost 2 bases, with 17 bases spanning the gap. The CDR3 runs 17 residues. Germline CDR1 MNHNS, CDR2 SASEGT.

With respect to this clonotype: The junction departs from the called germline gene at one end, perhaps through a read error. V usage is TRBV7-7 and J usage is TRBJ2-2, with D perhaps matching TRBD2 (6 bases). The CDR3 runs to 16 residues. The germline CDR1 and CDR2 sequences are SSHAT and FNYEAQ (reference sequence). The DNA for the CDR3 is TGTGCTAGCAGCTTCGGAGGGGCCGAGAACACCGGGGAGCTGTTTTTT. Amino acid sequence: CASSFGGAENTGELFF. Filled out from reference TRBV7-7 and TRBJ2-2, the complete variable domain reads GAGVSQSPRYKVTKRGQDVTLRCDPISSHATLYWYQQALGQGPEFLTYFNYEAQPDKSGLPSDRFSAERPEGSISTLTIQRTEQRDSAMYRCASSFGGAENTGELFFGEGSRLTVL.

This clonotype was counted ten times or more. The chain uses TRBV5-1 and TRBJ2-1; D not resolved. The germline CDR1 and CDR2 sequences are SGHRS and YFSETQ. V lost 0 bases and J lost 4, with 8 bases in between. CDR3 length: 14 residues. CDR3 residues: CASSLGGGYNEQFF. Here the CDR3 DNA reads TGCGCCAGCAGCTTGGGAGGTGGTTACAATGAGCAGTTCTTC.

As regards this clonotype: At one end, the junction sequence differs from germline, possibly due to a read error. V is TRBV3-1 and J is TRBJ2-1; 8 bases agree with TRBD1. The CDR3 length is 14 residues. The V gene's germline CDR1 is LGHDT and CDR2 YNNKEL (reference sequence). The CDR3 region has the DNA TGTGCCAGCAGCCAAGATTCAAGCACAGGGGGAAGGTACTTC. It specifies CASSQDSSTGGRYF.

This clonotype was seen a few times. The gene calls are TRBV20-1 and TRBJ2-3, with a tentative D call TRBD2 (6 bases). The V gene lost 1 base and the J gene lost 4 bases, with 9 bases spanning the gap. Germline V gives CDR1 DFQATT, CDR2 SNEGSKA (reference sequence). The CDR3 covers 13 residues. The CDR3 DNA sequence: TGCAGTGCTAGAGGTCGCGGGGCAGATACGCAGTATTTT. Protein sequence: CSARGRGADTQYF.

This chain links TRBV28 with TRBJ2-5; 7 nucleotides line up with TRBD2. Near its end, the DNA agrees better with TRBJ2-1, so the J call may be wrong. Per the germline V gene, CDR1 is MDHEN and CDR2 is SYDVKM. This CDR3 is 17 amino acids long. CDR3 loop: CASSRPGTTPYYNEQFF. Here the CDR3 DNA reads TGTGCCAGCAGCCGTCCCGGGACTACCCCTTACTACAATGAGCAGTTCTTC.

At least ten counts were recorded for this clonotype. The rearrangement joins TRBV29-1 to TRBJ2-1; 8 bases match TRBD1. Germline CDR1 and CDR2: SQVTM and ANQGSEA. CDR3 length equals 14 residues. The J segment lost 3 bases and the V segment lost 5 bases, leaving 6 bases of the junction unmatched. CDR3 residues: CSVKTGTGYNEQFF. The CDR3 nucleotides read TGCAGCGTTAAAACCGGGACAGGCTACAATGAGCAGTTCTTC.

As regards this clonotype: Since a much larger clone is just one base distant, this may be a read error. The V call is TRBV6-2 or TRBV6-3, the J call TRBJ2-7, with 8 bases fitting TRBD2. The germline V gene encodes CDR1 MNHEY and CDR2 SVGEGT. This CDR3 region has 15 residues. Here the CDR3 reads CASSPSGGRSCEQYF. The CDR3 DNA is TGTGCCAGCAGCCCTTCCGGCGGGAGGTCCTGCGAGCAGTACTTC.

This clonotype was detected a few times. The chain uses TRBV20-1 and TRBJ2-4; 7 nucleotides align to TRBD1. The CDR3 extends over 16 amino acids. Germline CDR1 is DFQATT and CDR2 is SNEGSKA (reference sequence). After removal of 1 base from V and 0 bases from J, the junction contained 6 bases not matched to a gene. The CDR3 loop is CSARAGTELAKNIQYF. Here the CDR3 DNA reads TGCAGTGCTAGAGCCGGGACAGAGCTAGCCAAAAACATTCAGTACTTC.

This chain connects TRBV20-1 to TRBJ2-1, with TRBD2 matching over 12 bases. The CDR3 sequence is 16 residues long. The J segment lost 7 bases and the V segment lost 2 bases, leaving 9 bases of the junction unmatched. Germline CDR1 and CDR2: DFQATT and SNEGSKA (reference sequence). The CDR3 protein is CSARLGLAGNVNEQFF. The CDR3 region has the DNA TGCAGTGCTAGACTAGGACTAGCGGGGAATGTAAATGAGCAGTTCTTC.

This clonotype occurred a few times. The V gene is TRBV20-1, the J gene TRBJ2-7, with 12 bases that match TRBD2. The CDR3 is 14 residues long. J was trimmed by 4 bases and V by 5 bases; bases with no gene match: 6. In germline, CDR1 is DFQATT, CDR2 SNEGSKA (reference sequence). In DNA form, the CDR3 reads TGCAGTGCTTCATTGACTAGCGGGAGTTACGAGCAGTACTTC. It codes for CSASLTSGSYEQYF.

This clonotype was seen many times. The chain has TRBV4-1 and TRBJ1-5; tentative D call: TRBD1 (6 bases). Germline V CDR1 and CDR2: MGHRA, YSYEKL. This CDR3 contains 14 residues. Trimming left V 2 bases short and J 6 bases short, with 11 bases between. CDR3 loop: CASSQQGGGQPQHF. DNA for the CDR3: TGCGCCAGCAGCCAACAGGGAGGGGGTCAGCCCCAGCATTTT.